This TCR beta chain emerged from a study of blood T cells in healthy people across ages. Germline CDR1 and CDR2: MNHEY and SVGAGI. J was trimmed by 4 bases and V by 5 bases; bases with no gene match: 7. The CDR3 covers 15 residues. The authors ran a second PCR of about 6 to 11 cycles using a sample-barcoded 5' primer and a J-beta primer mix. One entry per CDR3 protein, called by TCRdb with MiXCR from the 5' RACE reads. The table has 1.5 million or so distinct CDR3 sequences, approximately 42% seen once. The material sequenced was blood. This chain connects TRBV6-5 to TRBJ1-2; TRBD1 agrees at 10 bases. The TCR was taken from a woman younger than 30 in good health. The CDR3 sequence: CASSHWGQGTYGYTF. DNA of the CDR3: TGTGCCAGCAGTCATTGGGGACAGGGGACCTATGGCTACACCTTC.